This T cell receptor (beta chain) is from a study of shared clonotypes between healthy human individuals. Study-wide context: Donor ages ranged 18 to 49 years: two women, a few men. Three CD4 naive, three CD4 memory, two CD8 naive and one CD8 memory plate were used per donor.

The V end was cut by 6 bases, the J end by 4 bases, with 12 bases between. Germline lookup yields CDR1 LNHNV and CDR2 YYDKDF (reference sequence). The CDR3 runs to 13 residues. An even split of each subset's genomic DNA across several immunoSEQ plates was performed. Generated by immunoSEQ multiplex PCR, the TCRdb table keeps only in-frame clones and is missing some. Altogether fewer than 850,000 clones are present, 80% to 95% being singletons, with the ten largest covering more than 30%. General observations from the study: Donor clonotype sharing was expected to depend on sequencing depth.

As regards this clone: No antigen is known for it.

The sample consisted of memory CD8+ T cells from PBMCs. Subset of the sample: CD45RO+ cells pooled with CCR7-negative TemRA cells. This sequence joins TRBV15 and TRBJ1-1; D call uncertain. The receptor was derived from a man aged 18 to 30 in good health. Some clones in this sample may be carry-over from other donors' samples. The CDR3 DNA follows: TGTGCCACCAGGGCATCCGGGGTCACTGAAGCTTTCTTT. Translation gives CATRASGVTEAFF.